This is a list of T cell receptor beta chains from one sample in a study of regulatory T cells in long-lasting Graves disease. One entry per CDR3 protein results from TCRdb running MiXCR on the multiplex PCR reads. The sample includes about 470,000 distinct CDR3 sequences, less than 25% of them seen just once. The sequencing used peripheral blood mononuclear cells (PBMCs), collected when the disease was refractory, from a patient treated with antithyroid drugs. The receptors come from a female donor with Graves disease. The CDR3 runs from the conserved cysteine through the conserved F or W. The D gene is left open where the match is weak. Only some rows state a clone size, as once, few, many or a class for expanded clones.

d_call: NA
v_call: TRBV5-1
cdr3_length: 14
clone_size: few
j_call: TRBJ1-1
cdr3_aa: CASSAYRRRAEAFF
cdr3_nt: TGCGCCAGCAGCGCTTACAGGAGGAGAGCTGAAGCTTTCTTT

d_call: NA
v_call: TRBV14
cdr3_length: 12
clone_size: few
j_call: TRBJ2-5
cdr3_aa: CASSNPLGTQYF
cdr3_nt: TGTGCCAGCAGCAACCCTCTCGGGACCCAGTACTTC

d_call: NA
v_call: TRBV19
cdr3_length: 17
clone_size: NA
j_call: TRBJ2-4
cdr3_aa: CASSPPGRSLAKNIQYF
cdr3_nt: TGTGCCAGTAGTCCGCCGGGCCGATCGTTAGCCAAAAACATTCAGTACTTC

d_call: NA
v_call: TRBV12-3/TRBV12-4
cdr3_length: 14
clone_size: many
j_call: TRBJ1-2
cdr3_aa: CASSYGEANYGYTF
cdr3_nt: TGTGCCAGCAGTTACGGGGAAGCTAACTATGGCTACACCTTC

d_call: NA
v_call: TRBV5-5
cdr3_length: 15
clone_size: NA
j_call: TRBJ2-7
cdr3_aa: CASSLEWDPLREQYF
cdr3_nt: TGTGCCAGCAGCTTGGAATGGGACCCCTTACGGGAGCAGTACTTC

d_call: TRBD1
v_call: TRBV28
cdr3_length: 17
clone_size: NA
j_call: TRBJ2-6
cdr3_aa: CASSGSFRGPGANVLTF
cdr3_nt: TGTGCCAGCAGTGGCTCCTTCAGGGGGCCTGGGGCCAACGTCCTGACTTTC

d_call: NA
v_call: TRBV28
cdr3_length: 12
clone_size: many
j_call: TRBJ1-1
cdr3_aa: CASSLEQREAFF
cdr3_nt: TGTGCCAGCAGTTTGGAGCAGCGTGAAGCTTTCTTT

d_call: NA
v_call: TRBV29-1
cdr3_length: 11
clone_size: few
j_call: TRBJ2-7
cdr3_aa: CSAYEGYEQYF
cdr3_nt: TGCAGCGCTTACGAAGGCTACGAGCAGTACTTC

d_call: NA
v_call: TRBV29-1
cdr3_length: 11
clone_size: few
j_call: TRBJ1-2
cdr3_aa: CSALGGEGYTF
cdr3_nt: TGCAGCGCCCTCGGGGGAGAGGGCTACACCTTC

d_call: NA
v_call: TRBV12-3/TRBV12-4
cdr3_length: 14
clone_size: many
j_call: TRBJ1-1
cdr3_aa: CASSPPQGITEAFF
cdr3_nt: TGTGCCAGCAGTCCCCCTCAGGGCATCACTGAAGCTTTCTTT

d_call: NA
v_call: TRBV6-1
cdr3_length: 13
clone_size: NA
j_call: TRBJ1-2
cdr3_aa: CASTRYRVAGYTF
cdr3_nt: TGTGCCAGCACCCGCTACAGGGTGGCTGGCTACACCTTC

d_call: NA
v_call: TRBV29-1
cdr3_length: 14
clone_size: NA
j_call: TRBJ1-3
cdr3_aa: CSAAPSPSGNTIYF
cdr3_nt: TGCAGCGCTGCCCCTAGTCCCTCTGGAAACACCATATATTTT

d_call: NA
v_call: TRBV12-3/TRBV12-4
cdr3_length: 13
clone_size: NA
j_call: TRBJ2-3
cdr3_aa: CASTIRGTDTQYF
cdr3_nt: TGTGCCAGCACCATCAGAGGCACAGATACGCAGTATTTT

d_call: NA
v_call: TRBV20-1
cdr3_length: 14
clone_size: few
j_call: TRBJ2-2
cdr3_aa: CSARSTGTTGELFF
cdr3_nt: TGCAGTGCCAGATCTACAGGAACCACCGGGGAGCTGTTTTTT

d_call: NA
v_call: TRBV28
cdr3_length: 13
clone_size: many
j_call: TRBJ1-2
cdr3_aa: CASNLFGSLGYTF
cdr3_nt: TGTGCCAGCAATCTATTCGGGTCACTTGGCTACACCTTC

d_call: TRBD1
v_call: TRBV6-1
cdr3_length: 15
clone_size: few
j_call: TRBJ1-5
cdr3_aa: CASRGTATFRQPQHF
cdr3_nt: TGTGCCAGCAGGGGGACAGCTACCTTCCGGCAGCCCCAGCATTTT

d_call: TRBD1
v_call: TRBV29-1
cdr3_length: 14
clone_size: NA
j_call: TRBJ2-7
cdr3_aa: CSVILKGAVYEQYF
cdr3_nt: TGCAGCGTTATTTTAAAGGGGGCGGTCTACGAGCAGTACTTC